This T cell receptor beta chain emerged from a study of cytomegalovirus exposure and HLA in healthy donors. The study's findings and limits: The study designated fewer than 200 TCR beta chains cytomegalovirus-associated. In vitro checks showed that a few CMV-associated chains really do target CMV antigens.

PCR involved 60 Vbeta and 13 Jbeta primers. In the original workflow: In a later analysis, around 10 million of tens of millions of unique beta chains occurred in at least two donors. Only in-frame clones appear in the TCRdb table, and some are missing; sequencing was by immunoSEQ multiplex PCR. V, J and clone size are those of that table, while D and trimming were read from the DNA. The sample shows about 130,000 clones, roughly 82% of them seen only once. This CDR3 is built from 14 residues. CDR1 and CDR2 (germline): SGHKS, YYEKEE (reference sequence). Deletions cut 2 bases from V and 0 bases from J, with 8 bases between. Concerning this clone: Its antigen is not known.

The chain employs TRBV5-5 and TRBJ1-1; D is unresolved. This TCR came from a male donor in good health and CMV-seropositive. Sequencing input: PBMCs. The CDR3 region has the DNA TGTGCCAGCAGCTTCAGACATATGAACACTGAAGCTTTCTTT. Encoded protein: CASSFRHMNTEAFF.